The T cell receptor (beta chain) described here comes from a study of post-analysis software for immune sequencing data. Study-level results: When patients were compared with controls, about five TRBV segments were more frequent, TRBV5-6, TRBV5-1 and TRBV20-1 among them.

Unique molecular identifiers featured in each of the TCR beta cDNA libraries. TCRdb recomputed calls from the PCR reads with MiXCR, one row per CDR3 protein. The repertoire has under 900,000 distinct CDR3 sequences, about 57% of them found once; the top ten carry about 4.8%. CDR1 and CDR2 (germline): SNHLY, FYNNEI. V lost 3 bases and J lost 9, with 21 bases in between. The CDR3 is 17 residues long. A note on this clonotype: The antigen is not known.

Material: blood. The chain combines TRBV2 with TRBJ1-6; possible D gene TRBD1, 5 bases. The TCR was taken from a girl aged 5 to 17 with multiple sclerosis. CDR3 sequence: CASSDPWKGLEGSPLHF. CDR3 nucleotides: TGTGCCAGCAGTGATCCGTGGAAGGGGCTAGAAGGTTCACCCCTCCACTTT. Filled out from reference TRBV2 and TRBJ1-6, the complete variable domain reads EPEVTQTPSHQVTQMGQEVILRCVPISNHLYFYWYRQILGQKVEFLVSFYNNEISEKSEIFDDQFSVERPDGSNFTLKIRSTKLEDSAMYFCASSDPWKGLEGSPLHFGNGTRLTVT.